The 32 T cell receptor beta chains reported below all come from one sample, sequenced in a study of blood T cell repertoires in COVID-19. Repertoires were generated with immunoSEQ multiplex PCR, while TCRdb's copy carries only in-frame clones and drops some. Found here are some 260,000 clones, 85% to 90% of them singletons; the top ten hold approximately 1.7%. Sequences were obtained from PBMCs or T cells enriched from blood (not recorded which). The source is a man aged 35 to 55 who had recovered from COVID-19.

The DNA of the CDR3 is TGTGCCACCAGCAGAGGGGGGGTTGAGACCCAGTACTTC. This translates into CATSRGGVETQYF. V usage is TRBV15 and J usage is TRBJ2-5; tentatively, D is TRBD2 (6 bases). Between the trimmed V and J ends, which lost 1 base and 5 bases, there was a span of 8 bases. The CDR3 extends over 13 amino acids. Germline V gives CDR1 LNHNV, CDR2 YYDKDF (reference sequence).

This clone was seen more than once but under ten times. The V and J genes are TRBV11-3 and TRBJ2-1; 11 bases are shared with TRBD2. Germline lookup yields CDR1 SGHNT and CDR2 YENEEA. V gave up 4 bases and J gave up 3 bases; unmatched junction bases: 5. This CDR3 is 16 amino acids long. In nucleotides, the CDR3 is TGTGCCAGCAGCTCTCCTAGCGGGAGGAACTACAATGAGCAGTTCTTC. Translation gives CASSSPSGRNYNEQFF.

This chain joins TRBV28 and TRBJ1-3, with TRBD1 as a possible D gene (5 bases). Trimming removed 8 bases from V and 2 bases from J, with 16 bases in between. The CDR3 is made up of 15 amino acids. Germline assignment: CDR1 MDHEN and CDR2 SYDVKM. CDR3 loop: CASLFSRGAGNTIYF. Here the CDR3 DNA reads TGTGCCAGCCTTTTCTCTCGGGGGGCTGGAAACACCATATATTTT.

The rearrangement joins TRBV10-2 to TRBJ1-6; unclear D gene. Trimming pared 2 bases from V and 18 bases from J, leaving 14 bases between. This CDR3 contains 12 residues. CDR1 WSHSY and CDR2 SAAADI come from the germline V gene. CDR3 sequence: CASSENSQWRHF. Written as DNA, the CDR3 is TGCGCCAGCAGTGAGAATTCACAGTGGCGCCACTTT.

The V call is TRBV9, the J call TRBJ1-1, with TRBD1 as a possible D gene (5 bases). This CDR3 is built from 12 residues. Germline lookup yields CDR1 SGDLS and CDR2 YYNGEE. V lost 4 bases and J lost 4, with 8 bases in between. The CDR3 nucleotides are TGTGCCAGCAGCAAAGACAGCACTGAAGCTTTCTTT. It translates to CASSKDSTEAFF.

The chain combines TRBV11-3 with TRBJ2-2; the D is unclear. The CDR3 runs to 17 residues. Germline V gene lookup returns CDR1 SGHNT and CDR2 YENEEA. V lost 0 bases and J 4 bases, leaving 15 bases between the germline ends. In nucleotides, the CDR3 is TGTGCCAGCAGCTTAGATGCCTCGGCGGCAGCCACCGGGGAGCTGTTTTTT. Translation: CASSLDASAAATGELFF.

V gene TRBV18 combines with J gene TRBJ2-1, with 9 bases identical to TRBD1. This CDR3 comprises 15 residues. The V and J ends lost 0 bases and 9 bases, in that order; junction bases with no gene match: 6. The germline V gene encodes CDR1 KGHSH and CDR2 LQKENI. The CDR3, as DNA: TGTGCCAGCTCACCACCTACAGGGGGCTTTTTTGAGCAGTTCTTC. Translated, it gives CASSPPTGGFFEQFF. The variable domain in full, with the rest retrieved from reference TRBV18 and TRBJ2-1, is NAGVMQNPRHLVRRRGQEARLRCSPMKGHSHVYWYRQLPEEGLKFMVYLQKENIIDESGMPKERFSAEFPKEGPSILRIQQVVRGDSAAYFCASSPPTGGFFEQFFGPGTRLTVL.

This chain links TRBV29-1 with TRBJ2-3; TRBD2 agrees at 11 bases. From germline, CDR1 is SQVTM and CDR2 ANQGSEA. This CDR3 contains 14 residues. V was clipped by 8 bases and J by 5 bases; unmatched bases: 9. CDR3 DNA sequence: TGCAGCTGTAGCGGGAGGGCCGGCGAAGATACGCAGTATTTT. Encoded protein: CSCSGRAGEDTQYF.

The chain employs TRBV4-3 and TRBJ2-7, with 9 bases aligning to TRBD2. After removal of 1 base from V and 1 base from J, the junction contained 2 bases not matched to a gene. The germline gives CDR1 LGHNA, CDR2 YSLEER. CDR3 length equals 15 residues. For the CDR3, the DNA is TGCGCCAGCAGCCAAGGGCTAGCGGGGTCCTACGAGCAGTACTTC. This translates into CASSQGLAGSYEQYF.

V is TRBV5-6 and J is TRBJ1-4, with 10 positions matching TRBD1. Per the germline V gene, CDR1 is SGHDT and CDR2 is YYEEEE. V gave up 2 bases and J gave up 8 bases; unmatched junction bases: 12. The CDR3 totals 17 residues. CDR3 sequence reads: CASSFRDRGRRGEKLFF. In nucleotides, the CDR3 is TGTGCCAGCAGCTTTAGGGACAGGGGCCGCCGGGGAGAAAAACTGTTTTTT.

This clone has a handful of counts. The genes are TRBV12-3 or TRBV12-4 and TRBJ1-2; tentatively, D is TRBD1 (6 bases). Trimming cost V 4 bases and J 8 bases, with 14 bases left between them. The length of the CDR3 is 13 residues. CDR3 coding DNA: TGTGCCAGCAGTTCGGACCAGGGGAGAGGCTACACCTTC. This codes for CASSSDQGRGYTF.

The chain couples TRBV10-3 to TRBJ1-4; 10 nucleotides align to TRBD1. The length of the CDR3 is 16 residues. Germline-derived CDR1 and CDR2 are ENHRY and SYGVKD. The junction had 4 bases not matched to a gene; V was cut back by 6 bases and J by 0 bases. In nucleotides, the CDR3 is TGTGCCATCAGCGGGGACAGGGGTACAACTAATGAAAAACTGTTTTTT. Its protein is CAISGDRGTTNEKLFF.

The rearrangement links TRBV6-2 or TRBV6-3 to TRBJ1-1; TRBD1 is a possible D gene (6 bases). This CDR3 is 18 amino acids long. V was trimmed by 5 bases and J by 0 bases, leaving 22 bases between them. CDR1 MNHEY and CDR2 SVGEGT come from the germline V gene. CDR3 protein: CASSVDRQGIALNTEAFF. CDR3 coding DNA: TGTGCCAGCAGTGTCGACAGGCAGGGTATAGCCCTGAACACTGAAGCTTTCTTT.

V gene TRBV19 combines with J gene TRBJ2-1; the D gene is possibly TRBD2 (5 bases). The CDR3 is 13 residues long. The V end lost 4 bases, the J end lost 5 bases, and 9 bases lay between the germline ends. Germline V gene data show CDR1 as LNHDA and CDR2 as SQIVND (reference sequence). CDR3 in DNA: TGTGCCAGTAGTACTAGCAGCCACAATGAGCAGTTCTTC. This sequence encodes CASSTSSHNEQFF.

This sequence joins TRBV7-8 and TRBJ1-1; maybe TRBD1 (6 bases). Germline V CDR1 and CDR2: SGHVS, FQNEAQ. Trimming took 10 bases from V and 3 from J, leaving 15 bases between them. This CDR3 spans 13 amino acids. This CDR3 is CATEGHDHTEAFF. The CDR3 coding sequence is TGTGCCACCGAGGGACATGACCACACTGAAGCTTTCTTT. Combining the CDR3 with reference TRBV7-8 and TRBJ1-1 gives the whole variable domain GAGVSQSPRYKVAKRGQDVALRCDPISGHVSLFWYQQALGQGPEFLTYFQNEAQLDKSGLPSDRFFAERPEGSVSTLKIQRTQQEDSAVYLCATEGHDHTEAFFGQGTRLTVV.

The CDR3: CASSNDDRGPEAFF. DNA for the CDR3: TGTGCCAGCAGTAACGACGACAGGGGCCCTGAAGCTTTCTTT. The chain couples TRBV2 to TRBJ1-1; 8 bases are shared with TRBD1. CDR3 length: 14 residues. The V segment lost 5 bases and the J segment 6 bases; nucleotides outside the gene matches: 8. Per the germline V gene, CDR1 is SNHLY and CDR2 is FYNNEI.

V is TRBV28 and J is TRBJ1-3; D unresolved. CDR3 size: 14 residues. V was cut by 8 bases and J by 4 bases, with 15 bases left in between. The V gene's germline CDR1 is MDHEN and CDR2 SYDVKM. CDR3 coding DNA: TGTGCCAGCCTCACTCCACCTGAGGGAAACACCATATATTTT. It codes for CASLTPPEGNTIYF.

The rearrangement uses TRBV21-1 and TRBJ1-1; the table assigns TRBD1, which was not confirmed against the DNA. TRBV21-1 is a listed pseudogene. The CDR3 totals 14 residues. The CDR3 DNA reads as TGTGCCAGCACACGGGACAGGGAGAACACTGAAGCTTTCTTT. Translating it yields CASTRDRENTEAFF.

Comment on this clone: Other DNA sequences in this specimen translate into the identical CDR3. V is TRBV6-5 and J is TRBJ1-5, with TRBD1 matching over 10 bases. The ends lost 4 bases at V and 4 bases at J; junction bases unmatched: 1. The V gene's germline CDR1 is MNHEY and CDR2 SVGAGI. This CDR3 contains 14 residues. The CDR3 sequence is CASSSGQGNQPQHF. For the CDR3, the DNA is TGTGCCAGCAGTTCGGGACAGGGGAATCAGCCCCAGCATTTT.

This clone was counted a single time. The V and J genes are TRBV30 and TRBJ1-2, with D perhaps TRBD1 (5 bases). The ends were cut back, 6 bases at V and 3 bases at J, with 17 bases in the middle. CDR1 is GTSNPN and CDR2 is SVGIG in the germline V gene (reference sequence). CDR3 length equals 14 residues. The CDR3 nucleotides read TGTGCCTGTTCCCTAGACAGAGTATACTATGGCTACACCTTC. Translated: CACSLDRVYYGYTF.

The CDR3 nucleotides are TGTGCCAGCAGCCGTCGCTTAGGGGGAACGGCAACTAATGAAAAACTGTTTTTT. This translates into CASSRRLGGTATNEKLFF. V gene TRBV3-1 (or the pseudogene TRBV3-2) combines with J gene TRBJ1-4, with a possible D match to TRBD1 (6 bases). V lost 4 bases, J lost 0 bases, and 18 bases lay in between. The length of the CDR3 is 18 residues. CDR1 and CDR2 from the germline V gene are LGHDT and YNNKEL (reference sequence).

The CDR3 reads CASSATGGGTEAFF. CDR3 bases: TGTGCCAGCAGCGCAACCGGGGGTGGCACTGAAGCTTTCTTT. The genes are TRBV7-3 and TRBJ1-1, with D possibly TRBD1 on 5 matching bases. The CDR3 totals 14 residues. Trimming shortened V by 5 bases and J by 4 bases, and 14 bases separated the two germline ends. Germline loops: CDR1 SGHTA, CDR2 FQGTGA.

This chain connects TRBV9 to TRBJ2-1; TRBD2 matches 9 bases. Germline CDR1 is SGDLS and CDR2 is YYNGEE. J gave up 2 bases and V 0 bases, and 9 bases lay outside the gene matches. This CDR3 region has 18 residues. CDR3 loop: CASSVALASGEPYNEQFF. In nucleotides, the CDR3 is TGTGCCAGCAGCGTAGCTCTGGCTAGCGGGGAACCCTACAATGAGCAGTTCTTC.

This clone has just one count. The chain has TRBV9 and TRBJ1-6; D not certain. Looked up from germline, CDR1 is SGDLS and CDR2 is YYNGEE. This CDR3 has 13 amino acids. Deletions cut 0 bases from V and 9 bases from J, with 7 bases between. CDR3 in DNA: TGTGCCAGCAGCGTAGGTTCAGGTTCACCCCTCCACTTT. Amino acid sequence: CASSVGSGSPLHF.

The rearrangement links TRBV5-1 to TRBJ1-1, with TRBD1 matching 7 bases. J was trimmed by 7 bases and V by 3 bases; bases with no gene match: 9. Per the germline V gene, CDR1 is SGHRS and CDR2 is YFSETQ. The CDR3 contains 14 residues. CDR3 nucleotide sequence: TGCGCCAGCAGCTCCGGACAGGCTCAAGTTGAAGCTTTCTTT. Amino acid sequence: CASSSGQAQVEAFF.

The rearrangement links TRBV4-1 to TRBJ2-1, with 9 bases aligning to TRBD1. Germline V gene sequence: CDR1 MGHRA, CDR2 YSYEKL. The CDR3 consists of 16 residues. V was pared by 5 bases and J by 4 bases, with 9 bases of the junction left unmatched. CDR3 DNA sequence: TGCGCCAGCAGCTTGCGTTGGGACAGGGTTTACAATGAGCAGTTCTTC. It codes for CASSLRWDRVYNEQFF.

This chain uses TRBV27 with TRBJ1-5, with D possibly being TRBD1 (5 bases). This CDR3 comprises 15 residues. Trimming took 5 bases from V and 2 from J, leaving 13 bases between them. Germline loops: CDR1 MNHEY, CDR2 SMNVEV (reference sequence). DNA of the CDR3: TGTGCCAGCAGTCCAGGGTTTATTGGCAATCAGCCCCAGCATTTT. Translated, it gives CASSPGFIGNQPQHF.

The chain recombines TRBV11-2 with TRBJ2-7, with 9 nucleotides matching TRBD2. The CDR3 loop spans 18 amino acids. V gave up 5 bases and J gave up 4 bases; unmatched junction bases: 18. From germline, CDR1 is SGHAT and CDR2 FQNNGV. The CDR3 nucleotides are TGTGCCAGCAGCCTCGTTTTCGGTAGCGGGAGTCTGGGTTACGAGCAGTACTTC. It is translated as CASSLVFGSGSLGYEQYF. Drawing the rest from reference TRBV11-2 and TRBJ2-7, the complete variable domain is EAGVAQSPRYKIIEKRQSVAFWCNPISGHATLYWYQQILGQGPKLLIQFQNNGVVDDSQLPKDRFSAERLKGVDSTLKIQPAKLEDSAVYLCASSLVFGSGSLGYEQYFGPGTRLTVT.

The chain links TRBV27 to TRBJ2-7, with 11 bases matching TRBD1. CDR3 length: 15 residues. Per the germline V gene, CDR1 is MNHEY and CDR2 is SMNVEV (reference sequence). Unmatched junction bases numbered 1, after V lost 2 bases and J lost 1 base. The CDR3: CASSLGQGASYEQYF. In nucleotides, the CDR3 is TGTGCCAGCAGTTTAGGACAGGGGGCTTCCTACGAGCAGTACTTC.

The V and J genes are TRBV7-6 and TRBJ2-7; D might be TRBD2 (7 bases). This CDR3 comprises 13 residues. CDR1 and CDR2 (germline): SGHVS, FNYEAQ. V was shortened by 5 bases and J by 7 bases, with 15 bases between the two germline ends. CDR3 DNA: TGTGCCAGCAGCCCCCGGGGGGCCTGGGAGCAGTACTTC. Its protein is CASSPRGAWEQYF.

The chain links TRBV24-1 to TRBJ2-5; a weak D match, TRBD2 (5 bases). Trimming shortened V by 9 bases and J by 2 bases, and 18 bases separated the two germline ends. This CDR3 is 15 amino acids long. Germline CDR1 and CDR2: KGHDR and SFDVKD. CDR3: CATSSGAGNQETQYF. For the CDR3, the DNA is TGTGCCACCTCATCGGGTGCGGGCAATCAAGAGACCCAGTACTTC.

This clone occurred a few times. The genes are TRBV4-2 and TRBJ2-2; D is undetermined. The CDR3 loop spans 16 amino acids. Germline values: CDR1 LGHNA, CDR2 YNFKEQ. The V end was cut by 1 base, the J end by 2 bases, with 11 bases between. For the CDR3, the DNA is TGTGCCAGCAGCCAAGCGCCAGGAACTAACACCGGGGAGCTGTTTTTT. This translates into CASSQAPGTNTGELFF.